This T cell receptor (beta chain) emerged from a study of identical twins (dated by TCRdb to about 2016). For context, the study as a whole: TCR alpha and beta repertoires from monozygotic twins, unrelated adults of various ages and cord blood were deep-sequenced to test whether fetal clonotypes persist. Replicate twin experiments were performed at different times using different library preparation protocols to rule out contamination. What the study reported, not specific to this receptor: Recombination models systematically underestimated out-of-frame TCR alpha sharing in monozygotic twins but agreed with sharing between unrelated individuals. Compared with coincidental sharing between unrelated individuals, out-of-frame TCR alpha sequences shared between twins showed an excess of sequences with low generation probability. The excess sharing between twins in beta out-of-frame sequences was weaker because fewer shared sequences reduced the signal-to-noise ratio. Abundant cord blood beta clonotypes carried fewer insertions; young adult naive repertoires showed a weaker similar trend, while memory repertoires showed none. Invariant T cells such as MAIT and iNKT could partly confound zero-insertion analyses, although diverse VJ usage argued against such confounding for most clonotypes. Because the same donors could not be followed over many years, the conclusions depended on cross-sectional statistical analysis.

Library creation used 5' RACE. Sequenced on an Illumina HiSeq 2000. Template switching introduced a universal primer binding site; the final cDNA contained a unique molecular identifier, enabling accurate counting of TCR cDNA molecules. Specific primers in the conserved constant-segment region were used to synthesize first-strand cDNA for the TCR alpha and beta chains. To control for contamination, every cDNA library was double barcoded, receiving both a SMART-Mk sample barcode and Illumina barcodes. TruSeq adapter sequences along with Illumina sample barcodes were introduced in two successive PCR steps. The Illumina HiSeq platform was used with custom primers to sequence TCR alpha and beta cDNA libraries. The paper's data handling went like this. MiGEC processed the raw reads to extract unique molecular identifiers, while MiXCR was used to determine the CDR3 positions. For each individual, recombination models were inferred using an EM algorithm with the repgenHMM and IGoR tools. The tcR package in R was used for shared clonotype analysis, with sharing normalized by the product of cloneset sizes. To study raw recombination free of thymic and clonal selection effects, out-of-frame nonproductive sequences were analyzed. TCRdb reran the public reads through fastp at Q25 and MiXCR, keeping productive beta chains. Rows matching on CDR3 protein sequence are summarized as one entry with the most common DNA and genes. The V and J calls, along with clone size, are taken from TCRdb and not from the paper's own processing. The sample table contains some 300,000 distinct CDR3 sequences; only one count was recorded for 9% to 15% of them. Of the sample, 6% to 9% is held by the ten largest clones.

Regarding this clonotype: What this receptor recognizes is not known. Base qualities are not provided; no much larger clone lies one nucleotide away.

Measured from the cysteine to the phenylalanine, the CDR3 is 15 residues long. Only CDR3 DNA remains: 45 bases, in frame from the first base. Per the germline V gene, SNHLY is the CDR1 and FYNNEI is the CDR2. V sheds 0 bases and J sheds 4 bases, leaving 11 bases between their ends. All donors were healthy Caucasians. The twin cohort consisted of three pairs of female monozygotic twins, all aged roughly 18 to 30 years. Positive isolation kits from Invitrogen were used to isolate CD4+ and CD8+ T cell populations. These data were also filed under a second study, of yellow fever vaccine responses in identical twins. Per that second paper: The T cell response to vaccination in identical twins was reported by the authors to appear partly convergent and partly personalized. In identical twins, the study followed T cell clones that responded to the vaccine with precision.

The chain is assembled from TRBV2 and TRBJ2-3; TRBD1 could be the D gene, as 5 bases match. This receptor was identified in a woman between 18 and 29 years old in good health. Sequenced: CD8+ T cells sorted from blood. The base sequence is TGTGCCAGCAGTGAAGCGGGGCCGGGCGCAGATACGCAGTATTTT. This gives the protein CASSEAGPGADTQYF. When the CDR3 is completed using the reference TRBV2 and TRBJ2-3 genes on either side, the full variable domain is EPEVTQTPSHQVTQMGQEVILRCVPISNHLYFYWYRQILGQKVEFLVSFYNNEISEKSEIFDDQFSVERPDGSNFTLKIRSTKLEDSAMYFCASSEAGPGADTQYFGPGTRLTVL.